This T cell receptor beta chain was obtained from a study of blood T cell repertoires in COVID-19. Here immunoSEQ multiplex PCR was the method, and the copy in TCRdb shows in-frame clones only, minus some. The sample lists about 190,000 clones; roughly four fifths were seen once. Germline CDR1 SGHNT, CDR2 YYREEE (reference sequence). V was clipped by 4 bases and J by 4 bases, with 18 bases between them. The CDR3 is 16 amino acids. This TCR was recovered from a woman aged 40 to 50 with acute or convalescent COVID-19. Source material: peripheral blood. The V and J genes are TRBV5-4 and TRBJ1-3, with D possibly TRBD1 on 6 matching bases. The CDR3 loop is CASSGPRAGAGNTIYF. The CDR3 nucleotides read TGTGCCAGCAGCGGACCCCGAGCAGGGGCCGGAAACACCATATATTTT.